These T cell receptor beta chains were read from a single sample in a study of CD8+CD57+ T cells in acquired aplastic anemia. TCRdb ran MiXCR on the reads and lists one entry per CDR3 protein. The repertoire has around 170,000 distinct CDR3 sequences, under 75% of them found once; the top ten carry 35% to 50%. The sample taken for sequencing was sorted CD4+, CD8+, or CD8+CD57+ T cells (not recorded which) from PBMCs. The receptors originated from a human donor in good health. The CDR3 runs from the conserved cysteine through the conserved F or W. A D gene is named only where the DNA matches it firmly. Clone size is given for some rows only: seen once, a few or many times, or a class if the clone is expanded.

D gene,clone size,V gene,J gene,CDR3 length,CDR3 DNA,CDR3 protein
NA,NA,TRBV7-8,TRBJ2-1,14,TGTGCCAGCAGCTCTGAGAGGGGGGCAGGAGAGCAGTTCTTC,CASSSERGAGEQFF
NA,NA,TRBV2,TRBJ2-7,14,TGTGCCAGCAGAGGGATCAGGGTTTCCTACGAGCAGTACTTC,CASRGIRVSYEQYF
NA,many,TRBV19,TRBJ1-1,15,TGTGCCAGTAGTATAGGAGCAGGGAGGAACACTGAAGCTTTCTTT,CASSIGAGRNTEAFF
TRBD2,NA,TRBV7-9,TRBJ2-5,13,TGTGCCAGCAGCTTTGCGGGGGTAGAGACCCAGTACTTC,CASSFAGVETQYF
NA,few,TRBV24-1,TRBJ1-2,13,TGTGCCACCAGTGATTTCGCGGGGATAGGCTACACCTTC,CATSDFAGIGYTF
NA,NA,TRBV7-2,TRBJ1-5,13,TGTGCCAGCACTGACAGTAGCAATCAGCCCCAGCATTTT,CASTDSSNQPQHF
TRBD2,NA,TRBV20-1,TRBJ2-1,15,TGCAGTGCTCCACATCACACCGGGACTAACAATGAGCAGTTCTTC,CSAPHHTGTNNEQFF
TRBD2,NA,TRBV9,TRBJ2-1,15,TGTGCCAGCAGCGTGGGACTAGGGCCCTACAATGAGCAGTTCTTC,CASSVGLGPYNEQFF
TRBD2,few,TRBV7-2,TRBJ2-7,17,TGTGCCAGCAGCTCCTTGGGGAGCGGGGGTCCCAACTGGGGGCAGTACTTC,CASSSLGSGGPNWGQYF
TRBD2,few,TRBV20-1,TRBJ2-1,11,TGCAGTGCTAGAGATGGGAGGGTTGGGTTCTTC,CSARDGRVGFF
NA,few,TRBV7-9,TRBJ2-2,16,TGTGCCAGCAGCTTAGGCACAGGCCTTGCCACCGGGGAGCTGTTTTTT,CASSLGTGLATGELFF
NA,NA,TRBV20-1,TRBJ2-7,14,TGCAGTGCTAGCCCCGGGCTGAACACCGGGGAGCAGTACTTC,CSASPGLNTGEQYF
NA,NA,TRBV19,TRBJ1-3,15,TGTGCCAGTAGCGATGGACAACTCTCTGGAAACACCATATATTTT,CASSDGQLSGNTIYF
NA,NA,TRBV10-3,TRBJ1-6,14,TGTGCCATTCGCGGGCAGGGGCATAATTCACCCCTCCACTTT,CAIRGQGHNSPLHF
NA,NA,TRBV7-7,TRBJ1-1,13,TGTGCCAGCAGCTTAGGGGAGAGCACTGAAGCTTTCTTT,CASSLGESTEAFF
NA,NA,TRBV9,TRBJ1-2,14,TGTGCCAGCAGCGTAGAGGAGAGTCCACTGGAATGCACCTTC,CASSVEESPLECTF
NA,NA,TRBV29-1,TRBJ2-1,15,TGCAGCGTTGTAGGTTCGGCAGGGTGGTACAATGAGCAGTTCTTC,CSVVGSAGWYNEQFF
TRBD2,few,TRBV19,TRBJ2-7,15,TGTGCCAGTAGTACTACCAAGACTAGCCCGGGCGAGCAGTACTTC,CASSTTKTSPGEQYF
TRBD2,NA,TRBV5-8,TRBJ2-5,16,TGTGCCAGCAGCTTGAGGGCGGGAGGCCCGCCAGGGACCCAGTACTTC,CASSLRAGGPPGTQYF
TRBD2,NA,TRBV5-1,TRBJ2-7,13,TGCGCCTCCCGGGGCGGGGGGGCTGGGGAGCAGTACTTC,CASRGGGAGEQYF
TRBD1,NA,TRBV7-8,TRBJ1-1,12,TGTGCCAGCAGCCTCGCGGGACAGGAGGCTTTCTTT,CASSLAGQEAFF
NA,NA,TRBV7-8,TRBJ2-7,15,TGTGCCAGCAGTTTGGCCCCGGCGGAAGCCTACGAGCAGTACTTC,CASSLAPAEAYEQYF
TRBD2,NA,TRBV9,TRBJ2-1,15,TGTGCCAGCAGCGTCAGGGACTACTCCTACAATGAGCAGTTCTTC,CASSVRDYSYNEQFF
NA,NA,TRBV7-8,TRBJ2-7,15,TGTGCCAGCAGCTTGAGGGGCCAATACTCCCACGAGCAGTACTTC,CASSLRGQYSHEQYF
TRBD1,NA,TRBV11-3,TRBJ2-7,15,TGTGCCAGCAGCCCCGGGACAGGGATTACGGACGAGCAGTACTTC,CASSPGTGITDEQYF
TRBD1,NA,TRBV7-2,TRBJ1-1,15,TGTGCCAGCAGCTTAGGGGACAGAAAAAACACTGAAGCTTTCTTT,CASSLGDRKNTEAFF
NA,NA,TRBV29-1,TRBJ1-5,13,TGCAGCGTTGAACAGGGTCCCAATCAGCCCCAGAATTTT,CSVEQGPNQPQNF
TRBD1,NA,TRBV7-9,TRBJ2-5,15,TGTGCCAGCAGCTTAGGGGGACAGGGTCAAGAGACCCAGTACTTC,CASSLGGQGQETQYF
NA,NA,TRBV4-2,TRBJ1-5,13,TGTGCCAGCAGTCAGGATTCCAATCAGCCCCAGCATTTT,CASSQDSNQPQHF
NA,NA,TRBV7-2,TRBJ2-3,16,TGTGCCAGCAGCTCAGGGGCTAAGACCCGTACAGATACGCAGTATTTT,CASSSGAKTRTDTQYF
NA,NA,TRBV12-3/TRBV12-4,TRBJ2-5,14,TGTGCCACCGAGGCCGGCCATCCCCCCGAGACCCAGTACTTC,CATEAGHPPETQYF
TRBD2,few,TRBV5-1,TRBJ2-1,15,TGCGCCAGCAGCTGGGACGGGAGGTCCTACAATGAGCAGTTCTTC,CASSWDGRSYNEQFF
NA,many,TRBV9,TRBJ1-2,14,TGTGCCAGCAGCGTTGGGACCTCGGGCTATGGCTACACCTTC,CASSVGTSGYGYTF
NA,NA,TRBV7-9,TRBJ1-2,13,TGTGCCGGCACCCGTGGCAGGGATGGTGGCTACACCTTC,CAGTRGRDGGYTF
NA,NA,TRBV15,TRBJ2-7,13,TGTGCCACCAGCACCCAATATTTTTACGAGCAGTACTTC,CATSTQYFYEQYF
NA,many,TRBV10-1,TRBJ2-3,16,TGCGCCAGCAGTCCTATGAGGGACTCCCACACAGATACGCAGTATTTT,CASSPMRDSHTDTQYF
NA,NA,TRBV7-9,TRBJ1-6,13,TGTGCCAGCTCACTAGACCCGGGTTCACCCCTCCACTTT,CASSLDPGSPLHF
NA,NA,TRBV6-4,TRBJ1-6,15,TGTGCCAGCAGTGACTCCGGTGGACAGACTTCACCCCTCCACTTT,CASSDSGGQTSPLHF
NA,many,TRBV14,TRBJ2-7,13,TGTGCCAGCAGCCAGCAAAGGGGCGGCGAGCAGTACTTC,CASSQQRGGEQYF
NA,NA,TRBV6-4,TRBJ1-1,14,TGTGCCAGCAGTGACTCAGGGGGACGCACTGAAGCTTTCTTT,CASSDSGGRTEAFF
NA,NA,TRBV15,TRBJ1-1,13,TGTGCCACCAGCAGAGATGGCCCCTTCCCAGCTTTCTTT,CATSRDGPFPAFF
NA,NA,TRBV14,TRBJ1-6,14,TGTGCCAGTAAGGTGTCTCTTAGCAATTCACCCCTCCACTTT,CASKVSLSNSPLHF
TRBD2,NA,TRBV20-1,TRBJ2-7,16,TGCAGTGCTAGAGATCCCAGCGGGAGGACTAGCTACGAGCAGTACTTC,CSARDPSGRTSYEQYF
TRBD1,NA,TRBV10-1,TRBJ2-5,13,TGCGCCAGCAGTAGGACAGGGTGGAAGAGCCAGTACTTC,CASSRTGWKSQYF
NA,NA,TRBV5-1,TRBJ1-6,15,TGCGCCACCCCGGGAAGGGGGGCCTATAATTCACCCCTCCACTTT,CATPGRGAYNSPLHF
NA,few,TRBV15,TRBJ2-5,15,TGTGCCACCAGCAGACTGGGGCGCTACCAAGAGACCCAGTACTTC,CATSRLGRYQETQYF
TRBD1,NA,TRBV6-1,TRBJ2-7,14,TGTGCCAGTCGTGCATGGGGACAGAGCTACGAGCAGTACTTC,CASRAWGQSYEQYF
NA,NA,TRBV25-1,TRBJ1-1,14,TGTGCCAGCAGCTCTACAGGGACGAGTACTGAAGCTTTCTTT,CASSSTGTSTEAFF
NA,few,TRBV2,TRBJ1-1,14,TGTGCCAGCGGAGGGGAGTGGCCGAACACTGAAGCTTTCTTT,CASGGEWPNTEAFF
TRBD2,NA,TRBV20-1,TRBJ2-3,14,TGCAGTGCTTTGACTAGCAGGGGCACAGATACGCAGTATTTT,CSALTSRGTDTQYF
NA,once,TRBV7-3,TRBJ1-2,15,TGTGCCAGCAGCCAAGATAGGGGCCAGGGAGCGAGCTACACCTTC,CASSQDRGQGASYTF
TRBD1,NA,TRBV15,TRBJ1-4,16,TGTGCCACCAGCAGAGATTTCGGGACAGGGGGTGAAAAACTGTTTTTT,CATSRDFGTGGEKLFF
NA,NA,TRBV12-3/TRBV12-4,TRBJ2-7,12,TGTGCTAGTGTACAGGGCTCCTACGAGCAGTACTTC,CASVQGSYEQYF
TRBD1,few,TRBV5-1,TRBJ2-7,16,TGCGCCAGCAGCTTGGCCGGACAGGGTGGAGTCTACGAGCAGTACTTC,CASSLAGQGGVYEQYF